This T cell receptor beta chain was documented in a study of response to subunit inactivated influenza vaccine. The sample holds a few counts of this clonotype. The antigen is not known. General study results and limits: Authors suggested each seasonal flu vaccination may recruit only limited numbers of new T cells.

A single record per CDR3 protein comes from TCRdb applying MiXCR to the RT-PCR reads. The data show 550,000 to 800,000 distinct CDR3 sequences, with about 15% seen just once and 6% to 7% held by the top ten. This CDR3 region has 13 residues. CDR1 is SNHLY and CDR2 is FYNNEI in the germline V gene. Trimming took 7 bases from V and 1 from J, leaving 10 bases between them. The rearrangement uses TRBV2 and TRBJ2-5, with D perhaps matching TRBD2 (5 bases). This receptor was identified in a man aged 45-65 years who received an inactivated influenza vaccine. This material consisted of PBMCs from blood, taken approximately 15 days before vaccination. CDR3 sequence (DNA): TGTGCCAGCAATTCCGGGATCCAAGAGACCCAGTACTTC. It specifies CASNSGIQETQYF.